Detailed here is one TCR beta chain. The antigen is not known. This sample is drawn from a study of shared clonotypes between healthy human individuals. Findings of the study overall: Read depth was anticipated to influence clonotype sharing among donors. Memory subsets generally showed lower estimated richness than naive subsets.

V lost 1 base, J lost 8 bases, and 15 bases lay in between. This CDR3 is 14 amino acids long. From germline, CDR1 is MNHNS and CDR2 SASEGT. Replicate PCRs from sorted subsets contained approximately 200 ng DNA, which is around 29,000 T cell genomes. Original methodology: Junction-only immunoSEQ data arrived without quality scores, meaning filtering differed. TCRdb keeps only in-frame clones here, not all; method: immunoSEQ multiplex PCR. V, J and clone size are those of that table, while D and trimming were read from the DNA. The table includes 450,000 to 700,000 clones, around 95% detected once. Selected positively for CCR7 and CD45RO-negative, naive CD8 cells excluded terminally differentiated effector memory CD45RA+ cells.

Sequencing was carried out using naive CD8+ T cells sorted from blood. The chain couples TRBV6-1 to TRBJ2-7; D unclear. This TCR was recovered from a young woman in good health. The CDR3 region has the DNA TGTGCCAGCAGTGAAGAGGTCATCCCTACGCAGCAGTACTTC. Residues: CASSEEVIPTQQYF.